The 30 T cell receptor beta chains reported below all come from one sample, sequenced in a study of T cell changes during pregnancy in multiple sclerosis. TCRdb's copy holds only in-frame clones and misses some; the assay was immunoSEQ multiplex PCR. This table holds around 50,000 clones, approximately 95% found once. Here the sequenced sample was CD8+ T cells from peripheral blood mononuclear cells, taken in the first trimester of pregnancy. Every receptor here comes from a female donor with multiple sclerosis, enrolled in a pregnancy study.

The rearrangement links TRBV27 to TRBJ2-5; D possibly corresponds to TRBD1 (5 bases). The CDR3 sequence is 14 residues long. V lost 7 bases, J lost 1 base, and 13 bases lay in between. Germline assignment: CDR1 MNHEY and CDR2 SMNVEV (reference sequence). This CDR3 is CASNSPGLQETQYF. The CDR3 coding sequence is TGTGCCAGCAACTCCCCAGGGCTCCAAGAGACCCAGTACTTC.

The chain recombines TRBV4-1 with TRBJ1-1; perhaps TRBD1 as D (5 bases). Trimming took 6 bases from V and 7 from J, leaving 12 bases between them. The CDR3 spans 12 residues. Germline V CDR1 and CDR2: MGHRA, YSYEKL. Here the CDR3 reads CASSGGVGEAFF. In DNA form, the CDR3 reads TGCGCCAGCAGTGGAGGGGTTGGTGAAGCTTTCTTT.

The J gene is TRBJ1-1, the V gene TRBV28; D gene unclear. V lost 5 bases, J lost 0 bases, and 10 bases lay in between. The CDR3 spans 14 residues. Germline CDR1 is MDHEN and CDR2 is SYDVKM. CDR3 in amino acids: CASSPTLMNTEAFF. The CDR3 nucleotides read TGTGCCAGCAGTCCTACCTTGATGAACACTGAAGCTTTCTTT.

The chain uses TRBV5-4 and TRBJ2-4; TRBD2 agrees at 8 bases. The CDR3 is made up of 17 amino acids. Losses at the gene ends were 1 base for V and 0 bases for J; bases not matched to a gene: 6. Per germline, CDR1 SGHNT and CDR2 YYREEE (reference sequence). The CDR3 loop reads CASSLKRETLAKNIQYF. Written as DNA, the CDR3 is TGTGCCAGCAGCTTGAAGCGGGAGACACTAGCCAAAAACATTCAGTACTTC.

DNA of the CDR3: TGTGCCTGGGGGCAGATAAATGAAAAACTGTTTTTT. Protein: CAWGQINEKLFF. This chain uses TRBV30 with TRBJ1-4; D unclear. Germline V CDR1 and CDR2: GTSNPN, SVGIG (reference sequence). Trimming shortened V by 5 bases and J by 5 bases, and 9 bases separated the two germline ends. The CDR3 runs 12 residues.

This chain joins TRBV19 and TRBJ2-7, with D unresolved. V was clipped by 6 bases and J by 7 bases, with 13 bases between them. The germline V gene encodes CDR1 LNHDA and CDR2 SQIVND (reference sequence). This CDR3 spans 12 amino acids. The CDR3 reads CASRSEETEQYF. CDR3 coding DNA: TGTGCCAGTAGGTCAGAGGAGACGGAGCAGTACTTC.

The chain joins TRBV27 to TRBJ2-2, with a tentative D call TRBD1 (5 bases). CDR1 is MNHEY, CDR2 SMNVEV, per germline (reference sequence). The CDR3 spans 14 residues. V lost 3 bases, J lost 4 bases, and 9 bases lay in between. The CDR3 bases are TGTGCCAGCAGTTTGTTGGGGCGCACCGGGGAGCTGTTTTTT. Translating gives CASSLLGRTGELFF.

J is TRBJ2-3 and V is TRBV5-1, with D possibly matching TRBD2 (6 bases). The V and J ends lost 0 bases and 2 bases respectively, with 13 bases between them. Germline-derived CDR1 and CDR2 are SGHRS and YFSETQ. This CDR3 region has 16 residues. CDR3 amino acids: CASSLETSRYTDTQYF. For the CDR3, the DNA is TGCGCCAGCAGCTTGGAAACTAGCCGTTACACAGATACGCAGTATTTT. The entire variable domain, with the rest obtained from reference TRBV5-1 and TRBJ2-3, is as follows: KAGVTQTPRYLIKTRGQQVTLSCSPISGHRSVSWYQQTPGQGLQFLFEYFSETQRNKGNFPGRFSGRQFSNSRSEMNVSTLELGDSALYLCASSLETSRYTDTQYFGPGTRLTVL.

The chain has TRBV11-2 and TRBJ2-1; 13 bases are a match to TRBD2. This CDR3 has 16 amino acids. J gave up 5 bases and V 5 bases, and 6 bases lay outside the gene matches. Germline V gene data show CDR1 as SGHAT and CDR2 as FQNNGV. The CDR3 spells CASSRTSGSFNNEQFF. In nucleotides, the CDR3 is TGTGCCAGCAGCCGGACTAGCGGGAGTTTCAACAATGAGCAGTTCTTC. Full variable domain (rest looked up from reference TRBV11-2 and TRBJ2-1): EAGVAQSPRYKIIEKRQSVAFWCNPISGHATLYWYQQILGQGPKLLIQFQNNGVVDDSQLPKDRFSAERLKGVDSTLKIQPAKLEDSAVYLCASSRTSGSFNNEQFFGPGTRLTVL.

About this clone: Other DNA variants within this sample encode the same CDR3. The V call is TRBV7-9, the J call TRBJ1-2; D possibly corresponds to TRBD1 (5 bases). The CDR3 runs 13 residues. Germline V gene sequence: CDR1 SEHNR, CDR2 FQNEAQ (reference sequence). Trimming removed 4 bases at V and 6 bases at J, with 12 bases between. Here the CDR3 DNA reads TGTGCCAGCAGCTCGATGGGGGGTGATGGCTACACCTTC. Translating gives CASSSMGGDGYTF.

The chain joins TRBV11-2 to TRBJ2-1; 10 positions match TRBD2. Per the germline V gene, CDR1 is SGHAT and CDR2 is FQNNGV. Trimming at V came to 2 bases and at J to 6 bases, leaving 7 bases not matched to a gene. CDR3 size: 16 residues. CDR3 sequence reads: CASSLMPSGSSNEQFF. As DNA, the CDR3 is TGTGCCAGCAGCTTAATGCCTAGCGGGAGTTCCAATGAGCAGTTCTTC.

V gene TRBV27 combines with J gene TRBJ2-1; possible D gene TRBD1, 6 bases. The CDR3 totals 16 residues. CDR1 is MNHEY, CDR2 SMNVEV, per germline (reference sequence). V lost 0 bases, J lost 8 bases, and 17 bases lay in between. The CDR3 sequence is CASSLSPGAGVDEQFF. The CDR3, as DNA: TGTGCCAGCAGTTTATCCCCAGGGGCTGGGGTGGATGAGCAGTTCTTC.

This chain links TRBV6-4 with TRBJ1-5; possibly TRBD1 for D (5 bases). V lost 5 bases and J lost 6, with 14 bases in between. From germline, CDR1 is MRHNA and CDR2 SNTAGT. The CDR3 length is 14 residues. CDR3 protein: CASSLNSQGQPQHF. CDR3 DNA: TGTGCCAGCAGTCTAAACAGCCAGGGTCAGCCCCAGCATTTT.

The CDR3 nucleotides are TGTGCCAGCAGCACCCCAGGAGGCGGCTACACCTTC. Its translation is CASSTPGGGYTF. This chain uses TRBV5-6 with TRBJ1-2; no clear D gene. Looked up from germline, CDR1 is SGHDT and CDR2 is YYEEEE. The CDR3 totals 12 residues. Trimming removed 4 bases from V and 8 bases from J, with 12 bases in between.

The chain employs TRBV19 and TRBJ1-1, with 8 positions matching TRBD1. The CDR3 is made up of 15 amino acids. After removal of 5 bases from V and 5 bases from J, the junction contained 10 bases not matched to a gene. Looked up from germline, CDR1 is LNHDA and CDR2 is SQIVND (reference sequence). The CDR3 sequence: CASSPWTGPGTEAFF. As DNA, the CDR3 is TGTGCCAGTAGTCCTTGGACAGGGCCTGGTACTGAAGCTTTCTTT.

The V and J genes are TRBV29-1 and TRBJ2-1; tentatively, D is TRBD2 (5 bases). CDR1 and CDR2 from the germline V gene are SQVTM and ANQGSEA. V was shortened by 4 bases and J by 3 bases, with 16 bases between the two germline ends. The CDR3 runs 15 residues. The DNA of the CDR3 is TGCAGCGTTGCGGGGTCTCCGGACCTCTACAATGAGCAGTTCTTC. This encodes CSVAGSPDLYNEQFF.

V is TRBV9 and J is TRBJ2-7; D not resolved. The V gene's germline CDR1 is SGDLS and CDR2 YYNGEE. CDR3 length: 13 residues. Deletions cut 0 bases from V and 5 bases from J, with 9 bases between. The CDR3 region is CASSVGPYDEQYF. The CDR3 DNA sequence: TGTGCCAGCAGCGTAGGGCCATACGACGAGCAGTACTTC.

The chain is built from TRBV5-1 and TRBJ1-2; 7 nucleotides line up with TRBD1. CDR3 size: 15 residues. J lost 8 bases, V lost 4 bases, and 14 bases had no gene match. The germline V gene has CDR1 SGHRS and CDR2 YFSETQ. CDR3 bases: TGCGCCAGCAGCAAGTATATTGACAGGGCGAAGGGCTACACCTTC. The encoded protein is CASSKYIDRAKGYTF.

The V gene is TRBV27, the J gene TRBJ1-1; a possible D gene is TRBD1 (5 bases). Trimming pared 6 bases from V and 0 bases from J, leaving 11 bases between. The CDR3 length is 14 residues. Germline assignment: CDR1 MNHEY and CDR2 SMNVEV (reference sequence). CDR3 in amino acids: CASSLGAMNTEAFF. The CDR3 nucleotides read TGTGCCAGCAGCCTAGGGGCTATGAACACTGAAGCTTTCTTT.

This chain links TRBV27 with TRBJ2-7; D might be TRBD1 (6 bases). Between the trimmed V and J ends, which lost 5 bases and 3 bases, there was a span of 20 bases. The CDR3 loop spans 16 amino acids. CDR1 is MNHEY and CDR2 is SMNVEV in the germline V gene (reference sequence). Written as DNA, the CDR3 is TGTGCCAGCAGTAAAAACAGGGCCACCGTTCACTACGAGCAGTACTTC. Translated: CASSKNRATVHYEQYF.

The chain couples TRBV5-1 to TRBJ2-3, with 7 bases lining up with TRBD2. Germline assignment: CDR1 SGHRS and CDR2 YFSETQ. V trimming: 10 bases; J trimming: 2 bases; junction bases outside the gene matches: 16. The CDR3 loop spans 16 amino acids. The CDR3 sequence is CASDRRRERDTDTQYF. The DNA for the CDR3 is TGCGCCTCTGACCGAAGGCGGGAGCGGGACACAGATACGCAGTATTTT.

This clone has only one observation. The gene calls are TRBV2 and TRBJ1-2; 8 bases match TRBD1. CDR1 is SNHLY and CDR2 is FYNNEI in the germline V gene. This CDR3 comprises 16 residues. V was pared by 7 bases and J by 3 bases, with 13 bases of the junction left unmatched. Here the CDR3 DNA reads TGTGCCAGCAATGGGGGACAGGAGGTTTGGGACTATGGCTACACCTTC. It translates to CASNGGQEVWDYGYTF. Filled out from reference TRBV2 and TRBJ1-2, the complete variable domain reads EPEVTQTPSHQVTQMGQEVILRCVPISNHLYFYWYRQILGQKVEFLVSFYNNEISEKSEIFDDQFSVERPDGSNFTLKIRSTKLEDSAMYFCASNGGQEVWDYGYTFGSGTRLTVV.

The CDR3 region is CASSPDRVHEQYF. The CDR3 DNA reads TGTGCCAGCAGCCCGGACAGGGTCCACGAGCAGTACTTC. V is TRBV4-2 and J is TRBJ2-7; 8 nucleotides match TRBD1. The CDR3 consists of 13 residues. J lost 5 bases, V lost 4 bases, and 4 bases had no gene match. Per germline, CDR1 LGHNA and CDR2 YNFKEQ.

The chain carries TRBV27 and TRBJ2-5; the match to TRBD2 covers 7 bases. Germline CDR1 MNHEY, CDR2 SMNVEV (reference sequence). The CDR3 has 15 amino acids. V shed 0 bases and J 5 bases; nucleotides not matched to a gene: 6. CDR3 sequence reads: CASSLSGGGWETQYF. In nucleotides, the CDR3 is TGTGCCAGCAGTTTATCGGGGGGAGGGTGGGAGACCCAGTACTTC.

The rearrangement uses TRBV19 and TRBJ1-1; the D is unclear. Germline V gives CDR1 LNHDA, CDR2 SQIVND (reference sequence). This CDR3 is built from 13 residues. V was cut by 3 bases and J by 3 bases, with 8 bases left in between. The CDR3 sequence is CASSMMRHTEAFF. The CDR3 DNA reads TGTGCCAGTAGTATGATGCGGCACACTGAAGCTTTCTTT.

V is TRBV19 and J is TRBJ2-7; 8 bases line up with TRBD1. V shed 7 bases, J shed 3 bases, and the junction held 5 bases outside the gene matches. The CDR3 length is 13 residues. Germline values: CDR1 LNHDA, CDR2 SQIVND (reference sequence). As DNA, the CDR3 is TGTGCCAGTACCGAGACAGGGGACTACGAGCAGTACTTC. This encodes CASTETGDYEQYF.

This chain joins TRBV19 and TRBJ2-2, with 11 positions matching TRBD2. Germline V gene lookup returns CDR1 LNHDA and CDR2 SQIVND (reference sequence). Trimming at V came to 0 bases and at J to 1 base, leaving 4 bases not matched to a gene. This CDR3 region has 18 residues. This CDR3 is CASSIELAGVQNTGELFF. The CDR3, as DNA: TGTGCCAGTAGTATAGAACTAGCGGGAGTTCAGAACACCGGGGAGCTGTTTTTT.

This chain connects TRBV27 to TRBJ2-7, with D perhaps matching TRBD2 (5 bases). Germline V lookup: CDR1 MNHEY, CDR2 SMNVEV (reference sequence). Between the trimmed V and J ends, which lost 3 bases and 2 bases, there was a span of 8 bases. This CDR3 spans 13 amino acids. The DNA for the CDR3 is TGTGCCAGCAGTTTCGGGGTTACCTACGAGCAGTACTTC. Amino acid sequence: CASSFGVTYEQYF.

V usage is TRBV13 and J usage is TRBJ2-7; D may be TRBD1 (6 bases). CDR1 and CDR2 (germline): PRHDT, FYEKMQ (reference sequence). The CDR3 is 17 residues long. V was trimmed by 0 bases and J by 0 bases, leaving 15 bases between them. CDR3 coding DNA: TGTGCCAGCAGCTTAGGACCCGGACAGCCGAACTCCTACGAGCAGTACTTC. Its translation is CASSLGPGQPNSYEQYF.

The J gene is TRBJ1-1, the V gene TRBV5-5, with TRBD1 as a possible D gene (5 bases). The V gene lost 0 bases and the J gene lost 5 bases, with 11 bases spanning the gap. This CDR3 has 14 residues. Germline V lookup: CDR1 SGHKS, CDR2 YYEKEE (reference sequence). CDR3 loop: CASSLGAGPTEAFF. The CDR3 DNA follows: TGTGCCAGCAGCTTGGGAGCAGGGCCAACTGAAGCTTTCTTT. Full variable domain (remainder filled in from reference TRBV5-5 and TRBJ1-1): DAGVTQSPTHLIKTRGQQVTLRCSPISGHKSVSWYQQVLGQGPQFIFQYYEKEERGRGNFPDRFSARQFPNYSSELNVNALLLGDSALYLCASSLGAGPTEAFFGQGTRLTVV.